This T cell receptor (beta chain) was documented in a study of blood T cell repertoires in COVID-19. Study as a whole: The origin of the acute and convalescent COVID-19 samples was the United States, Italy and Spain. PBMCs, B-cell-depleted T cells, or T cells were the source of the cDNA or gDNA that made up the material.

This CDR3 has 15 residues. The V gene end was trimmed by 5 bases and the J gene end by 5 bases; junction bases not matched to a gene: 9. The germline CDR1 and CDR2 sequences are SGHTA and FQGNSA. In the original workflow: Cell counts per sample came from amplifying reference gene primers. Generated by immunoSEQ multiplex PCR, the TCRdb table keeps only in-frame clones and is missing some. V, J and clone size reflect that table, while D and trimming were determined from the DNA. This sample has over 90,000 clones, with approximately 84% found just once. The sample taken for sequencing was peripheral blood. The origin of this receptor is a human donor in a cohort sampled during active COVID-19. The chain recombines TRBV7-2 with TRBJ1-1; the match to TRBD1 covers 9 bases. Here the CDR3 reads CASSTPGQGRTEAFF. The CDR3 coding sequence is TGTGCCAGCAGCACTCCGGGACAGGGTAGGACTGAAGCTTTCTTT.